This T cell receptor (beta chain) stems from a study of blood T cells in healthy people across ages. About the study: Using template switching, researchers captured about one barcoded beta molecule for each two T cells.

Ten milliliters was the volume of peripheral blood drawn from each donor. A sample-barcoded 5' primer and a J-beta primer mix were used in a second PCR of roughly 7 to 11 cycles. Every individual sample yielded 2.5 million or more paired-end reads (each containing CDR3). TCRdb used MiXCR to reprocess the 5' RACE reads, holding one entry per CDR3 protein. The sample holds hundreds of thousands of distinct CDR3 sequences; around 54% are singletons and the top ten take approximately 37%. The CDR3 length is 12 residues. The germline V gene encodes CDR1 SGHAT and CDR2 FQNNGV. Deletions cut 4 bases from V and 13 bases from J, with 14 bases between.

This TCR was sampled from a man between 60 and 75 years old in good health. Material for sequencing was blood. V usage is TRBV11-2 and J usage is TRBJ2-1; maybe TRBD2 (5 bases). The CDR3 region has the DNA TGTGCCAGCAGCTCCCAAGAGGGTTACCAGTTCTTC. Encoded protein: CASSSQEGYQFF.